The clone carrying this T cell receptor beta chain was observed at least ten times. Its antigen is not identified. RNA transcripts were the template, and TCR beta CDR3 regions were amplified from them. Second-round multiplex PCR followed a first-round RT-PCR using HTBI primers. TCRdb re-analysed the multiplex PCR reads in MiXCR, keeping a single row per CDR3 protein. The sample lists roughly 480,000 distinct CDR3 sequences, about an eighth occurring once. The data are from a study of Graves' ophthalmopathy and Graves' hyperthyroidism. Study-level results: Blood shared most expanded thyroid clonotypes above 0.001 frequency.

Ophthalmopathy cases showed moderate-to-severe activity, scoring CAS ≥3 and NOSPECS ≥4, with duration under 3 months. This receptor was obtained from a woman aged 25-40 years with Graves' ophthalmopathy. Sequenced input: blood.

The CDR3, as DNA: TGCAGTGCTAGTGTGGCAGCAGATAATTCACCCCTCCACTTT. Translating it yields CSASVAADNSPLHF. The chain links TRBV20-1 to TRBJ1-6; D gene uncertain. The germline V and J ends were trimmed by 3 bases and 5 bases, with 11 bases remaining between them. From germline, CDR1 is DFQATT and CDR2 SNEGSKA (reference sequence). This CDR3 is 14 amino acids long.